Here is one T cell receptor beta chain with its context. Original analysis: How many nucleated cells were present was estimated from reference gene primer amplification. Profiling relied on immunoSEQ multiplex PCR, and the TCRdb table lists in-frame clones only, not all of them. The V and J calls and clone size are taken from that table; D and trimming were inferred from the DNA. This sample yields 150,000 to 200,000 clones, of which roughly 91% are seen a single time; about 2.3% belongs to the top ten. The record originates from a study of blood T cell repertoires in COVID-19. About the research overall: The United States, Italy and Spain supplied acute and convalescent COVID-19 samples. T cells, B-cell-depleted T cells, or PBMCs supplied cDNA or gDNA.

Germline-derived CDR1 and CDR2 are MDHEN and SYDVKM. V was trimmed by 6 bases and J by 1 base, leaving 18 bases between them. The CDR3 consists of 16 residues. The rearrangement joins TRBV28 to TRBJ1-1, with unresolved D. This TCR was sampled from a man between 18 and 29 years old with acute or convalescent COVID-19. Input material: peripheral blood. The CDR3 sequence is CASSPLYGAGNTEAFF. The CDR3 DNA reads TGTGCCAGCAGCCCACTTTATGGAGCCGGGAACACTGAAGCTTTCTTT. Filled out from reference TRBV28 and TRBJ1-1, the complete variable domain reads DVKVTQSSRYLVKRTGEKVFLECVQDMDHENMFWYRQDPGLGLRLIYFSYDVKMKEKGDIPEGYSVSREKKERFSLILESASTNQTSMYLCASSPLYGAGNTEAFFGQGTRLTVV.